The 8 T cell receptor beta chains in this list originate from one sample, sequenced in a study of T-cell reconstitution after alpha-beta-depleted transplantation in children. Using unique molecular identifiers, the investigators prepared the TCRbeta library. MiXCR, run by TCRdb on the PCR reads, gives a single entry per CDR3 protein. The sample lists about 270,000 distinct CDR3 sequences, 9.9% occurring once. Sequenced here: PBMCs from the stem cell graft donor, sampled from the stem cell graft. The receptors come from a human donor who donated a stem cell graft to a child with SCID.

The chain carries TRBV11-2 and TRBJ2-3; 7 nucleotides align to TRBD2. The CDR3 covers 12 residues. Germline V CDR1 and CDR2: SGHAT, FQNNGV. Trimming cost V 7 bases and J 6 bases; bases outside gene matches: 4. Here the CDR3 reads CASKAGRDTQYF. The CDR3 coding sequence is TGTGCCAGCAAAGCGGGGCGGGATACGCAGTATTTT.

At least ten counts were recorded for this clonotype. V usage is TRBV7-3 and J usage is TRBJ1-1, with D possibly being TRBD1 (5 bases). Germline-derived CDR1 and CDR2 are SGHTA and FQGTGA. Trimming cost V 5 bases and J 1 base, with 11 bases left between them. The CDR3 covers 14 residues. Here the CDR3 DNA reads TGTGCCAGCAGCCCGGGGGGTGCGAACACTGAAGCTTTCTTT. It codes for CASSPGGANTEAFF.

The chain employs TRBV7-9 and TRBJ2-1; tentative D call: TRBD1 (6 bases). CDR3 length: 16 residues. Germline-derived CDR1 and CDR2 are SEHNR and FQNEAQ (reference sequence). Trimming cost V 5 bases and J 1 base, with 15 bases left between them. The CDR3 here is CASSPGELRSYNEQFF. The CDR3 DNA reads TGTGCCAGCAGCCCAGGGGAGCTTCGGTCCTACAATGAGCAGTTCTTC. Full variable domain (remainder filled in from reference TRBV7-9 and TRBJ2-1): DTGVSQNPRHKITKRGQNVTFRCDPISEHNRLYWYRQTLGQGPEFLTYFQNEAQLEKSRLLSDRFSAERPKGSFSTLEIQRTEQGDSAMYLCASSPGELRSYNEQFFGPGTRLTVL.

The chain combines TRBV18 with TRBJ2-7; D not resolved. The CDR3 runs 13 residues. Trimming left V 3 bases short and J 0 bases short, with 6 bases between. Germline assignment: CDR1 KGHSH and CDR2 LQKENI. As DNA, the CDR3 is TGTGCCAGCTCACCTCCTAACTCCTACGAGCAGTACTTC. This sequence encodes CASSPPNSYEQYF.

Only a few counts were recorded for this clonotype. CDR3 nucleotide sequence: TGCAGTGCTAGGGAGGGGGGCCCTGAAGCTTTCTTT. Translated, it gives CSAREGGPEAFF. The chain is built from TRBV20-1 and TRBJ1-1; TRBD1 is a possible D gene (6 bases). Trimming took 3 bases from V and 6 from J, leaving 11 bases between them. Germline CDR1 is DFQATT and CDR2 is SNEGSKA (reference sequence). The CDR3 runs to 12 residues.

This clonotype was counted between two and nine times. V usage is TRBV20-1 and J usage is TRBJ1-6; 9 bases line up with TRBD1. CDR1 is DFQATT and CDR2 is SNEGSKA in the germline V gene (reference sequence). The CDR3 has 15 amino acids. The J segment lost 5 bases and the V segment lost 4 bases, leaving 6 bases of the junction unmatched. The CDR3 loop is CSAIPGQGNNSPLHF. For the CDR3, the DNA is TGCAGTGCTATACCGGGACAGGGAAATAATTCACCCCTCCACTTT.

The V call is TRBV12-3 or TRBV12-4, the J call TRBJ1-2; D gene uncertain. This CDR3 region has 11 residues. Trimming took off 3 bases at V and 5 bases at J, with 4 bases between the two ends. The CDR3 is CASSLAYGYTF. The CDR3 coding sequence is TGTGCCAGCAGTTTGGCATATGGCTACACCTTC.

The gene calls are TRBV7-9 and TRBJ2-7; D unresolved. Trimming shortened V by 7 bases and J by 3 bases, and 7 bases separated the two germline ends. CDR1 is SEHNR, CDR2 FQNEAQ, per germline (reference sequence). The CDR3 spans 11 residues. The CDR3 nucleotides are TGTGCCAGCACCCCCTACTACGAGCAGTACTTC. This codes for CASTPYYEQYF. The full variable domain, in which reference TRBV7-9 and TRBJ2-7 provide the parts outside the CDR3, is DTGVSQNPRHKITKRGQNVTFRCDPISEHNRLYWYRQTLGQGPEFLTYFQNEAQLEKSRLLSDRFSAERPKGSFSTLEIQRTEQGDSAMYLCASTPYYEQYFGPGTRLTVT.